This T cell receptor (beta chain) was recovered during a study of radiation and T cells in renal cell carcinoma. The CDR3 spans 13 residues. The ends were cut back, 5 bases at V and 5 bases at J, with 12 bases in the middle. Looked up from germline, CDR1 is SGHTA and CDR2 is FQGNSA. In regard to this clone: Antigen: not known.

The time point here: baseline pretreatment blood. Indicated treatment: 15 Gy SBRT to primary tumor, nephrectomy 4 weeks later. Radiation-treated patients gave blood at baseline, week 2 and week 4. Overall study results and limits: From baseline, blood top tumor clonotypes peaked at 2 weeks post-radiation.

The data were produced by immunoSEQ multiplex PCR, yet TCRdb's version contains in-frame clones alone and is incomplete. The sample yields tens of thousands of clones, 65% to 80% seen once. The receptor was derived from a man aged 55 to 70 with renal cell carcinoma. The sequences come from blood, collected from a patient whose treatment included radiotherapy and nephrectomy. The gene calls are TRBV7-2 and TRBJ2-5, with D tentatively TRBD1 or TRBD2 (5 bases each). CDR3 amino acids: CASSPPWDETQYF. CDR3 DNA sequence: TGTGCCAGCAGCCCTCCGTGGGACGAGACCCAGTACTTC.